This T cell receptor beta chain was recovered during a study of T cells in Graves' hyperthyroidism and ophthalmopathy. Study-level results: Ophthalmopathy could be told apart from stable hyperthyroidism with a 13 V-J model. Clonotypes that were expanded in thyroid above 0.001 mostly appeared in blood too.

Any patient presenting with uncontrolled infection, other autoimmune disease, pregnancy or lactation was left out. The authors obtained PBMCs from more than 9.5 ml of fresh peripheral blood. As concerns this clonotype: The antigen is not known. This sequence may be a read error, since a much larger clone differs from it by one base.

Amplified regions were TCR beta CDR3 sequences from RNA transcripts. RT-PCR in the first round (using the HTBI primer set) targeted the TCR CDR3. In TCRdb, the multiplex PCR reads were re-called with MiXCR into one record per CDR3 protein. The table lists 500,000 or so distinct CDR3 sequences, over 15% of them singletons. Germline V gene lookup returns CDR1 MDHEN and CDR2 SYDVKM. The germline V and J ends were trimmed by 0 bases and 5 bases, with 19 bases remaining between them. The CDR3 sequence is 18 residues long. The chain is built from TRBV28 and TRBJ2-2; possible D gene TRBD2, 5 bases. Sequenced: blood. The receptor's source is a woman between 18 and 29 years old with Graves' ophthalmopathy. The CDR3 region is CASSLCSVASWDTGELFF. The DNA of the CDR3 is TGTGCCAGCAGTTTATGCTCCGTTGCTAGCTGGGATACCGGGGAGCTGTTTTTT.